One sample yielded the 16 T cell receptor beta chains listed below, sequenced in a study of shared clonotypes between healthy human individuals. Method: immunoSEQ multiplex PCR; TCRdb's copy keeps in-frame clones and lacks some. The sample includes around 2,100,000 clones, about 95% seen only once; the top ten take less than 1.5%. The naive CD8 population came from CD45RO-negative cells selected for CCR7, without terminally differentiated effector memory CD45RA+ cells. Sequenced material: naive CD8+ T cells sorted from blood. The receptors come from a young man in good health.

The chain carries TRBV5-4 and TRBJ1-2; a weak D match, TRBD1 (6 bases). The CDR3 covers 15 residues. CDR1 is SGHNT, CDR2 YYREEE, per germline (reference sequence). Trimming stripped 4 bases from V and 3 bases from J, with 16 bases between. This CDR3 is CASSQTRTEDYGYTF. The CDR3 nucleotides read TGTGCCAGCAGCCAGACAAGGACAGAAGACTATGGCTACACCTTC.

This sequence joins TRBV6-5 and TRBJ2-5, with D possibly called TRBD1 or TRBD2 (6 bases each). Germline loops: CDR1 MNHEY, CDR2 SVGAGI. Trimming took off 4 bases at V and 0 bases at J, with 12 bases between the two ends. The CDR3 sequence is 15 residues long. The CDR3: CASSLTGADQETQYF. Written as DNA, the CDR3 is TGTGCCAGCAGTTTAACGGGGGCCGACCAAGAGACCCAGTACTTC.

This clone was counted a few times. V and J are TRBV4-1 and TRBJ1-5; D may be TRBD1 (5 bases). Germline CDR1 is MGHRA and CDR2 is YSYEKL. The ends were cut back, 0 bases at V and 5 bases at J, with 14 bases in the middle. This CDR3 contains 16 residues. The CDR3 reads CASSQEPTGWDQPQHF. The CDR3 DNA sequence: TGCGCCAGCAGCCAAGAACCCACAGGATGGGATCAGCCCCAGCATTTT.

The CDR3 loop reads CASSLGTGDTGELFF. For the CDR3, the DNA is TGTGCCAGCAGCTTGGGGACAGGAGACACCGGGGAGCTGTTTTTT. V is TRBV7-9 and J is TRBJ2-2, with 8 bases aligning to TRBD1. The germline V gene has CDR1 SEHNR and CDR2 FQNEAQ (reference sequence). J lost 3 bases, V lost 3 bases, and 3 bases had no gene match. The CDR3 runs 15 residues.

This chain links TRBV10-1 with TRBJ2-1, with 12 positions matching TRBD2. CDR1 and CDR2 from the germline V gene are WNHNN and SYGVQD (reference sequence). With V trimmed by 10 bases and J by 10 bases, 11 bases remained unmatched. The CDR3 covers 14 residues. CDR3 amino acids: CATSSGGAPLEQFF. Written as DNA, the CDR3 is TGCGCCACCTCTAGCGGGGGGGCGCCTCTGGAGCAGTTCTTC.

The chain is built from TRBV4-1 and TRBJ2-1, with D unclear. The germline gives CDR1 MGHRA, CDR2 YSYEKL. CDR3 length: 14 residues. V was pared by 0 bases and J by 3 bases, with 6 bases between. The CDR3 nucleotides read TGCGCCAGCAGCCAAGATCGACACTACAATGAGCAGTTCTTC. Residues: CASSQDRHYNEQFF.

This chain joins TRBV5-1 and TRBJ2-1; 13 bases match TRBD2. Trimming took 5 bases from V and 5 from J; bases not matched to a gene: 4. The CDR3 has 15 amino acids. Germline lookup yields CDR1 SGHRS and CDR2 YFSETQ. The CDR3 region has the DNA TGCGCCAGCAGACTAGCGGGAGGGAAAAACAATGAGCAGTTCTTC. Protein product: CASRLAGGKNNEQFF.

The V and J genes are TRBV21-1 and TRBJ1-5; the table's D call, TRBD1, has no DNA check behind it. TRBV21-1 is a listed pseudogene. This CDR3 region has 15 residues. CDR3 bases: TGTGCCAGCAGCAACAGTGATTATAGCAATCAGCCCCAGCATTTT. Translated: CASSNSDYSNQPQHF.

The J gene is TRBJ2-5, the V gene TRBV2; 12 nucleotides agree with TRBD2. The CDR3 is 16 residues long. The germline V gene encodes CDR1 SNHLY and CDR2 FYNNEI. Trimming cost V 7 bases and J 2 bases; bases outside gene matches: 8. CDR3 nucleotide sequence: TGTGCCAGCAAGAGACTAGCGGGGGCAATTCAAGAGACCCAGTACTTC. Its translation: CASKRLAGAIQETQYF. Full variable domain (missing parts from reference TRBV2 and TRBJ2-5): EPEVTQTPSHQVTQMGQEVILRCVPISNHLYFYWYRQILGQKVEFLVSFYNNEISEKSEIFDDQFSVERPDGSNFTLKIRSTKLEDSAMYFCASKRLAGAIQETQYFGPGTRLLVL.

The rearrangement links TRBV7-9 to TRBJ2-5, with a tentative D call TRBD1 (6 bases). V lost 4 bases to trimming and J lost 2 bases, with 14 bases between them. CDR3 length: 15 amino acids. The germline V gene has CDR1 SEHNR and CDR2 FQNEAQ (reference sequence). The CDR3 sequence: CASSSPDSQQETQYF. The CDR3, as DNA: TGTGCCAGCAGCTCGCCGGACAGCCAACAAGAGACCCAGTACTTC.

The chain uses TRBV29-1 and TRBJ2-1, with TRBD1 matching 9 bases. CDR3 length: 13 residues. V lost 7 bases to trimming and J lost 9 bases; unmatched junction nucleotides: 10. Germline values: CDR1 SQVTM, CDR2 ANQGSEA. The chain's CDR3 is CSAWDRVASEQFF. CDR3 in DNA: TGCAGCGCCTGGGACAGGGTCGCGAGTGAGCAGTTCTTC.

The J gene is TRBJ2-3, the V gene TRBV7-8, with TRBD2 identical over 12 bases. The V segment lost 5 bases and the J segment 4 bases; nucleotides outside the gene matches: 7. Per germline, CDR1 SGHVS and CDR2 FQNEAQ. The CDR3 runs 16 residues. The CDR3 here is CASSARLAGAADTQYF. The CDR3 nucleotides are TGTGCCAGCAGCGCCAGACTAGCGGGAGCGGCAGATACGCAGTATTTT.

This clone has only a few counts. The V gene is TRBV14, the J gene TRBJ1-1; no definite D call. Trimming cost V 3 bases and J 0 bases, with 11 bases left between them. From germline, CDR1 is SGHDN and CDR2 FVKESK. The CDR3 totals 15 residues. This CDR3 is CASSQGKHLNTEAFF. CDR3 in DNA: TGTGCCAGCAGCCAGGGAAAACATCTGAACACTGAAGCTTTCTTT.

V usage is TRBV4-1 and J usage is TRBJ2-7, with 9 bases matching TRBD1. Germline V gene lookup returns CDR1 MGHRA and CDR2 YSYEKL. The CDR3 runs to 16 residues. Unmatched junction bases numbered 15, after V lost 6 bases and J lost 6 bases. The CDR3 bases are TGCGCCAGCAGTACTAGCGCCTGGACAGGGGACATCGAGCAGTACTTC. This encodes CASSTSAWTGDIEQYF.

The chain employs TRBV28 and TRBJ1-2; D is perhaps TRBD1 (5 bases). The V and J ends lost 4 bases and 1 base respectively, with 13 bases between them. Per the germline V gene, CDR1 is MDHEN and CDR2 is SYDVKM. This CDR3 has 15 residues. CDR3 DNA sequence: TGTGCCAGCAGTTACGACAGCCACTTTAACTATGGCTACACCTTC. This gives the protein CASSYDSHFNYGYTF.

V is TRBV5-1 and J is TRBJ2-1; no reliable D call. V was clipped by 0 bases and J by 8 bases, with 6 bases between them. CDR1 and CDR2 (germline): SGHRS, YFSETQ. The CDR3 loop spans 12 amino acids. CDR3 sequence: CASSLVGHEQFF. Here the CDR3 DNA reads TGCGCCAGCAGCTTGGTCGGTCATGAGCAGTTCTTC.